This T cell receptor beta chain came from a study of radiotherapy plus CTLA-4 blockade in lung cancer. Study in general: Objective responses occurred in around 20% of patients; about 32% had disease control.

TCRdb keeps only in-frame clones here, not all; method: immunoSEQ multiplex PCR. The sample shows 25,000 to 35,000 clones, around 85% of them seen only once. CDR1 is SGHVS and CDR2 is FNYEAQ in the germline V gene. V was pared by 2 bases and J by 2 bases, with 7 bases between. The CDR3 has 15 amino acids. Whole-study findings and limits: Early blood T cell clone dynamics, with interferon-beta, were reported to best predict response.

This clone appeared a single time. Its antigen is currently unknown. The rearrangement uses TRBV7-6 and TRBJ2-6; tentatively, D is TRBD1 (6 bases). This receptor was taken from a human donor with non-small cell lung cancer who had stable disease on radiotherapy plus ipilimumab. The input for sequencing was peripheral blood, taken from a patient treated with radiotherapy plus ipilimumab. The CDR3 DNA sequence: TGTGCCAGCAGCTTAACAGGGACTGGGGCCAACGTCCTGACTTTC. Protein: CASSLTGTGANVLTF.